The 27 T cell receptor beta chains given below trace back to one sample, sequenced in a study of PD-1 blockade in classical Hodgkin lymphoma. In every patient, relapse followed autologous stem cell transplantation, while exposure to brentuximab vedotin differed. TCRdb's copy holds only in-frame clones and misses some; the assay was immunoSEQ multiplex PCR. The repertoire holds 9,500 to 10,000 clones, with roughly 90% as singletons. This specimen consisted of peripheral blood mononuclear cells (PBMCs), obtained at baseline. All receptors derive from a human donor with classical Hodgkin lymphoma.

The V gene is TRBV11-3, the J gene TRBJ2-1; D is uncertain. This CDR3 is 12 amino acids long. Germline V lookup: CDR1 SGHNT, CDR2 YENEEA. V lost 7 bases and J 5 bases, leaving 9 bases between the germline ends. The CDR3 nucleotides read TGTGCCAGCACCATAGGTAACAATGAGCAGTTCTTC. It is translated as CASTIGNNEQFF.

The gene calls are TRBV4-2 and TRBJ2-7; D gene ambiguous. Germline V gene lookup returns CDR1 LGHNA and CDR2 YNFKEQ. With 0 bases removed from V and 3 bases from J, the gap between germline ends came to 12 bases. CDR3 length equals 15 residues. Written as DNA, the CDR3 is TGTGCCAGCAGCCAAGACAAGAACTTACGCTACGAGCAGTACTTC. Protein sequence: CASSQDKNLRYEQYF.

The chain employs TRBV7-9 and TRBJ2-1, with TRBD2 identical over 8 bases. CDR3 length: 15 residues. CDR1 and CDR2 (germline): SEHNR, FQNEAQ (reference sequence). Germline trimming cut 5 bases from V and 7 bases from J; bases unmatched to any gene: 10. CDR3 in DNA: TGTGCCAGCAGCCGGGGTGCGGGAGGCAGGAATGAGCAGTTCTTC. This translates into CASSRGAGGRNEQFF.

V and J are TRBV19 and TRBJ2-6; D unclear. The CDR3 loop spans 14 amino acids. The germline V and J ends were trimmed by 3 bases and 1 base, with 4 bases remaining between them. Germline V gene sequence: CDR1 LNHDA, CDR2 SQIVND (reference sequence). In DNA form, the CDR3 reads TGTGCCAGTAGTATTCTTTCTGGGGCCAACGTCCTGACTTTC. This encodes CASSILSGANVLTF.

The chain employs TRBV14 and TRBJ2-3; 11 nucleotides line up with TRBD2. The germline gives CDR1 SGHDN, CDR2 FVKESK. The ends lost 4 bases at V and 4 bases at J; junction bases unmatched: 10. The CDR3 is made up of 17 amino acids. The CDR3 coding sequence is TGTGCCAGCAGCCCGTCCCGGACTAGCGGGCCTTCAGATACGCAGTATTTT. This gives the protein CASSPSRTSGPSDTQYF.

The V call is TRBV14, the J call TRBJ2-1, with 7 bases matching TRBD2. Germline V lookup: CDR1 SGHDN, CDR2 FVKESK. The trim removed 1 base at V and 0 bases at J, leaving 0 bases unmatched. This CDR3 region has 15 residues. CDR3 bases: TGTGCCAGCAGCCAAGGGACTAGCTCCTACAATGAGCAGTTCTTC. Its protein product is CASSQGTSSYNEQFF.

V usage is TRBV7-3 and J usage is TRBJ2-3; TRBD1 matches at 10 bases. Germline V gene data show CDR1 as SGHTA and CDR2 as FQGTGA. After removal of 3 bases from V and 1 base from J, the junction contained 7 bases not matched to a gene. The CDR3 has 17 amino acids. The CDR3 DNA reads TGTGCCAGCAGCTTGCGCGCCGACAGGGGGCGCACAGATACGCAGTATTTT. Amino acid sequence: CASSLRADRGRTDTQYF.

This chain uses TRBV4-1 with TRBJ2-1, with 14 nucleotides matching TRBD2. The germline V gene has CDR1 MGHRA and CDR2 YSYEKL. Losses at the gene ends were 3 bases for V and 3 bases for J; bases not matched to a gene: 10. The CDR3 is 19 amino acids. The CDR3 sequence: CASSHSRLAGGRLYNEQFF. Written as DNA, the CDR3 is TGCGCCAGCAGCCATTCCAGACTAGCGGGAGGGAGGCTCTACAATGAGCAGTTCTTC.

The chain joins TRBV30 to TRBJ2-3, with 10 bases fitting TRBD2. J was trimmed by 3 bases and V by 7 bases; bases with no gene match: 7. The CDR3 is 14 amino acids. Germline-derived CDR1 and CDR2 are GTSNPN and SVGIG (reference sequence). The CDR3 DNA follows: TGTGCCTCCCCACTAGCGGGATTGACAGATACGCAGTATTTT. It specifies CASPLAGLTDTQYF.

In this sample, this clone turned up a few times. This CDR3 is CASSPRTVNTEAFF. DNA of the CDR3: TGTGCCAGCTCACCACGGACAGTGAACACTGAAGCTTTCTTT. The chain carries TRBV18 and TRBJ1-1; perhaps TRBD1 as D (6 bases). Germline-derived CDR1 and CDR2 are KGHSH and LQKENI. This CDR3 is 14 amino acids long. Trimming pared 1 base from V and 0 bases from J, leaving 6 bases between.

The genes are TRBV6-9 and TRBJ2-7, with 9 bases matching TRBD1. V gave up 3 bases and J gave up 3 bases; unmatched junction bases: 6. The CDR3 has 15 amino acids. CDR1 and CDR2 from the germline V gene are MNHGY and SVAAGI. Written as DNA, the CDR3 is TGTGCCAGCAGTTACACGGACAGGGGAATCTACGAGCAGTACTTC. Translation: CASSYTDRGIYEQYF.

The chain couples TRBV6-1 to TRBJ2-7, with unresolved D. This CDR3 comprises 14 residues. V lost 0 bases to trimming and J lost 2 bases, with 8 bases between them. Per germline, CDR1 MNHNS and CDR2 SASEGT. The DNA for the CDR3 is TGTGCCAGCAGTGAAGCTAATCCTCCCTACGAGCAGTACTTC. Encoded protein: CASSEANPPYEQYF.

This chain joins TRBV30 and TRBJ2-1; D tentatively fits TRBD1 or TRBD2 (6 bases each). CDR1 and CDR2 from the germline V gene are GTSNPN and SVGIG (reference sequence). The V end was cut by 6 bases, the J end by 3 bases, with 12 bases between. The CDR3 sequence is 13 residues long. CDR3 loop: CACSGGIYNEQFF. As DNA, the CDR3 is TGTGCCTGTTCCGGGGGCATCTACAATGAGCAGTTCTTC.

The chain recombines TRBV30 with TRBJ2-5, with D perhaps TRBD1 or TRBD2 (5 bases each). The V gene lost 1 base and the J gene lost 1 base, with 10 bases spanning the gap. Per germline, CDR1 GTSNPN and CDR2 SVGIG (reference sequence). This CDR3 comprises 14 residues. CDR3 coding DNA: TGTGCCTGGAGTGGGGGACCGGGCCAAGAGACCCAGTACTTC. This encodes CAWSGGPGQETQYF.

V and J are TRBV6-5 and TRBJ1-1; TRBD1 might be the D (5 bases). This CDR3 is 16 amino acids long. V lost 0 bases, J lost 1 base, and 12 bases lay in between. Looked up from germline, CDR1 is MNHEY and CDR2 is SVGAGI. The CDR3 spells CASSYSRTGRNTEAFF. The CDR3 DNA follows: TGTGCCAGCAGTTACTCGCGGACGGGACGGAACACTGAAGCTTTCTTT.

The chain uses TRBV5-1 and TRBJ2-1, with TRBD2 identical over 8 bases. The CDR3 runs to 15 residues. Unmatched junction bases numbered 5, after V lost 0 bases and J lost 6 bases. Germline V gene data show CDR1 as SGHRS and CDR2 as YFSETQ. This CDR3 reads CASSLALAGGNEQFF. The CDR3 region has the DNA TGCGCCAGCAGCTTGGCCTTGGCGGGGGGCAATGAGCAGTTCTTC.

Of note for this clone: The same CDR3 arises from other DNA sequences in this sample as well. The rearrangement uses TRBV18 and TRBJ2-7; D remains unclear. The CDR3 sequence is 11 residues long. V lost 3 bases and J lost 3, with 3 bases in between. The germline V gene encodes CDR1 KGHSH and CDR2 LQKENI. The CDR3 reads CASSPNYEQYF. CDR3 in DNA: TGTGCCAGCTCACCTAACTACGAGCAGTACTTC.

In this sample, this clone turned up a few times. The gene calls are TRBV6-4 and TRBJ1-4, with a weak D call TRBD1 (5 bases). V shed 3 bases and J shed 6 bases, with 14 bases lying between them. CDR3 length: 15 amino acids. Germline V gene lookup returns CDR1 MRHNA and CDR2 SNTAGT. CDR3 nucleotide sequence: TGTGCCAGCAGTGAGGGGGGTACAGCACATGAAAAACTGTTTTTT. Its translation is CASSEGGTAHEKLFF.

The CDR3 DNA reads as TGTGCCAGCAGCTTGATGACTAGCAGACACTCCTACGAGCAGTACTTC. Its translation: CASSLMTSRHSYEQYF. This rearrangement joins TRBV4-2 to TRBJ2-7, with TRBD2 identical over 7 bases. Unmatched junction bases numbered 10, after V lost 5 bases and J lost 0 bases. CDR3 length: 16 amino acids. Per the germline V gene, CDR1 is LGHNA and CDR2 is YNFKEQ.

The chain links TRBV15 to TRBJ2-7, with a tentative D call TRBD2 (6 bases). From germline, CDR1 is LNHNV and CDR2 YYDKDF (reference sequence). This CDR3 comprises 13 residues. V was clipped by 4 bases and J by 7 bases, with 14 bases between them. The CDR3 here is CATSTIGGEEQYF. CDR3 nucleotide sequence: TGTGCCACCAGCACTATTGGAGGGGAAGAGCAGTACTTC.

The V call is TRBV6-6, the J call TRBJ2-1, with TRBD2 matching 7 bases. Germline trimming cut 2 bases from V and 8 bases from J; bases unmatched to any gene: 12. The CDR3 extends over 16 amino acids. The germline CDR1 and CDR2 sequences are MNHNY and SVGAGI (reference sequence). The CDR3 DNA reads TGTGCCAGCAGTTACACACCCTGGGGGGGGGAACATGAGCAGTTCTTC. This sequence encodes CASSYTPWGGEHEQFF.

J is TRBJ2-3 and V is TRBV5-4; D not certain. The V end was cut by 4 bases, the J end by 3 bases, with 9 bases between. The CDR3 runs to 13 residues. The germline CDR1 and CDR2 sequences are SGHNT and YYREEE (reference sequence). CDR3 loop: CASSHQKTDTQYF. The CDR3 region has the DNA TGTGCCAGCAGCCACCAGAAGACAGATACGCAGTATTTT.

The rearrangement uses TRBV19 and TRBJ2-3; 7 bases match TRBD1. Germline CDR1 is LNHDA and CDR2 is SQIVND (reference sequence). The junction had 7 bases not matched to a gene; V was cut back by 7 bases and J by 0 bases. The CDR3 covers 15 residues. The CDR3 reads CASILRTGSTDTQYF. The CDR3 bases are TGTGCCAGTATTCTCAGGACAGGCAGCACAGATACGCAGTATTTT.

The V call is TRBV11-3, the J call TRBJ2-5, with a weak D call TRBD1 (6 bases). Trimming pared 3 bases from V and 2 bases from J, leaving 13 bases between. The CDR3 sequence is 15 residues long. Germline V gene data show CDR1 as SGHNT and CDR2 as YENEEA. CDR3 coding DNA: TGTGCCAGCAGCTTGGGGGCGAGCGGACAAGAGACCCAGTACTTC. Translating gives CASSLGASGQETQYF.

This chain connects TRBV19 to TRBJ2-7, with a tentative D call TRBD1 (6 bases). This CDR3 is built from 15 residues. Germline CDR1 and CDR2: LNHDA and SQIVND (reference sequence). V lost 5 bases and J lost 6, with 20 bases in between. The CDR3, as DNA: TGTGCCAGTAGTCACAAATACAGGGTTGGATCCGAGCAGTACTTC. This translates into CASSHKYRVGSEQYF.

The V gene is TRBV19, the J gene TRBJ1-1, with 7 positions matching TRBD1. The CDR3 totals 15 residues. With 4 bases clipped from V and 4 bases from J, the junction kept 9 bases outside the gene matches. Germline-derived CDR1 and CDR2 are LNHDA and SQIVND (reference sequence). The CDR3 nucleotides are TGTGCCAGTAGTAAATTCCCAGGGGGAGGCACTGAAGCTTTCTTT. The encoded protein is CASSKFPGGGTEAFF.

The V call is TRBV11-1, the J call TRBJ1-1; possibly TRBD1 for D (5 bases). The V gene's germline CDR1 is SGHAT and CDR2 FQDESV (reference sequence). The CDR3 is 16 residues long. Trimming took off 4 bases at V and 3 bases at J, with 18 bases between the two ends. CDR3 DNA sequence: TGTGCCAGCAGCTCAATTACTACCGGGGGTTACACTGAAGCTTTCTTT. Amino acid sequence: CASSSITTGGYTEAFF.